This entry lists 4 T cell receptor beta chains sequenced from one sample in a study of shared clonotypes between healthy human individuals (dated by TCRdb to about 2020). Library preparation used the immunoSEQ multiplex PCR assay. What TCRdb holds here is the immuneACCESS table cut down to in-frame rearrangements. Part of the clones is not present; checked against another copy, under half of the missing clones reflect an unresolved V gene, and the others are unexplained. In all, the sample holds about half a million clones, and about 84% of those were seen once. The ten largest clonotypes hold about 12% of the sample. The sequenced material came from PBMCs. These receptors were collected from a woman in her thirties or forties in good health. Some clones in this sample may be carry-over from other donors' samples.

The chain combines TRBV4-1 with TRBJ2-7; maybe TRBD1 (6 bases). The V end lost 1 base, the J end lost 6 bases, and 13 bases lay between the germline ends. Germline CDR1 MGHRA, CDR2 YSYEKL. There are 14 residues in the CDR3. CDR3: CASSQVAGEAEQYF. Here the CDR3 DNA reads TGCGCCAGCAGCCAAGTCGCAGGGGAAGCCGAGCAGTACTTC.

This clone was detected once. One base separates it from a far larger clone, so it is likely a read error. The chain uses TRBV6-1 and TRBJ2-4; D perhaps matches TRBD2 (6 bases). This CDR3 has 14 amino acids. CDR1 and CDR2 (germline): MNHNS, SASEGT. CDR3 coding DNA: TGTACCAGCAGTGAAAAGGCGGAGGGAAACATTCAGTACTTC. This encodes CTSSEKAEGNIQYF.

This clone was detected a few times. The V gene is TRBV2, the J gene TRBJ2-6, with TRBD1 identical over 10 bases. J was trimmed by 2 bases and V by 10 bases; bases with no gene match: 5. The CDR3 runs to 15 residues. Germline V gene lookup returns CDR1 SNHLY and CDR2 FYNNEI. The CDR3 DNA reads as TGTGCCACGACAGGGGGCAGGACTGGGGCCAACGTCCTGACTTTC. Its translation is CATTGGRTGANVLTF.

This chain joins TRBV6-5 and TRBJ2-2; unclear D gene. The germline V gene has CDR1 MNHEY and CDR2 SVGAGI. Trimming shortened V by 8 bases and J by 6 bases, and 19 bases separated the two germline ends. The CDR3 is 15 amino acids. CDR3 nucleotides: TGTGCCAGCCGTGTACCGGGCCAAGTGGCCGGGGAGCTGTTTTTT. Protein: CASRVPGQVAGELFF.